The 30 T cell receptor beta chains below come from one sample, sequenced in a study of cytomegalovirus exposure and HLA in healthy donors. The PCR was carried out with 60 Vbeta primers and 13 Jbeta primers. The data were produced by immunoSEQ multiplex PCR, yet TCRdb's version contains in-frame clones alone and is incomplete. The sample lists 150,000 to 200,000 clones, around 86% occurring once. Sequences were obtained from PBMCs. Every receptor here comes from a girl aged 2-10 years in good health and CMV-seropositive.

The rearrangement links TRBV6-5 to TRBJ2-1, with TRBD2 identical over 8 bases. CDR1 MNHEY and CDR2 SVGAGI come from the germline V gene. This CDR3 is 14 amino acids long. With V trimmed by 4 bases and J by 3 bases, 2 bases remained unmatched. CDR3 DNA: TGTGCCAGCAGTTTAGCGGGACTCTACAATGAGCAGTTCTTC. This encodes CASSLAGLYNEQFF.

The table lists this clone with a count of one. The CDR3 here is CASSAGLAGDPYEQYF. The CDR3 bases are TGTGCCAGCAGTGCCGGACTAGCGGGAGATCCCTACGAGCAGTACTTC. The gene calls are TRBV7-2 and TRBJ2-5; 13 bases map to TRBD2. Matching the DNA end better, TRBJ2-7 makes the J call doubtful. Germline CDR1 is SGHTA and CDR2 is FQGNSA. The CDR3 runs to 16 residues.

The gene calls are TRBV6-5 and TRBJ1-3; 7 nucleotides align to TRBD1. The germline gives CDR1 MNHEY, CDR2 SVGAGI. There are 15 residues in the CDR3. Trimming cost V 6 bases and J 0 bases; bases outside gene matches: 5. DNA for the CDR3: TGTGCCAGCAGGAGAGGGGGCTCCTCTGGAAACACCATATATTTT. Translation: CASRRGGSSGNTIYF.

This chain connects TRBV4-1 to TRBJ1-5; D call uncertain. Germline CDR1 is MGHRA and CDR2 is YSYEKL. There are 14 residues in the CDR3. V was trimmed by 0 bases and J by 3 bases, leaving 6 bases between them. The CDR3 reads CASSQDRINQPQHF. The DNA of the CDR3 is TGCGCCAGCAGCCAAGACAGGATCAATCAGCCCCAGCATTTT.

This clone showed up just once. The CDR3 nucleotides read TGTGCCAGCAGCGAACCGGGACAGGGAGTAAGAAACATTCAGTACTTC. Encoded protein: CASSEPGQGVRNIQYF. The chain is built from TRBV6-1 and TRBJ2-4; 9 nucleotides line up with TRBD1. The V gene end was trimmed by 6 bases and the J gene end by 6 bases; junction bases not matched to a gene: 12. CDR3 length: 16 amino acids. Germline V gene data show CDR1 as MNHNS and CDR2 as SASEGT.

The V gene is TRBV15, the J gene TRBJ1-5; no reliable D call. Trimming removed 1 base from V and 6 bases from J, with 13 bases in between. Germline V gene lookup returns CDR1 LNHNV and CDR2 YYDKDF (reference sequence). The CDR3 totals 15 residues. The CDR3 is CATSRVSQSFQPQHF. In DNA, the CDR3 is TGTGCCACCAGCAGAGTATCCCAGTCGTTTCAGCCCCAGCATTTT.

This clone was counted only a few times. CDR3 nucleotides: TGTGCCAGCAGTTACACCCCGGGTCAGCCCCAGCATTTT. Translation: CASSYTPGQPQHF. The V call is TRBV6-5, the J call TRBJ1-5, with D unresolved. Trimming took off 2 bases at V and 6 bases at J, with 8 bases between the two ends. The CDR3 length is 13 residues. CDR1 is MNHEY and CDR2 is SVGAGI in the germline V gene.

V and J are TRBV6-6 and TRBJ2-7; the match to TRBD1 covers 9 bases. In germline, CDR1 is MNHNY, CDR2 SVGAGI (reference sequence). The V gene end was trimmed by 5 bases and the J gene end by 0 bases; junction bases not matched to a gene: 5. CDR3 length: 15 amino acids. The CDR3 protein is CASSQGQGLSYEQYF. CDR3 nucleotide sequence: TGTGCCAGCAGTCAGGGACAGGGACTCTCCTACGAGCAGTACTTC.

This clone appeared once. The gene calls are TRBV7-9 and TRBJ1-5; TRBD1 matches 10 bases. The CDR3 extends over 15 amino acids. Germline V gene sequence: CDR1 SEHNR, CDR2 FQNEAQ (reference sequence). V was pared by 5 bases and J by 6 bases, with 7 bases of the junction left unmatched. CDR3 loop: CASSEGDRGRQPQHF. The CDR3 bases are TGTGCCAGCAGCGAAGGGGACAGGGGCCGTCAGCCCCAGCATTTT.

The count of this clone is one. V usage is TRBV30 and J usage is TRBJ2-5, with 12 bases fitting TRBD2. Germline loops: CDR1 GTSNPN, CDR2 SVGIG (reference sequence). The J segment lost 4 bases and the V segment lost 3 bases, leaving 6 bases of the junction unmatched. This CDR3 comprises 15 residues. In DNA form, the CDR3 reads TGTGCCTGGAGGGTGACTAGCGGGAGTGGAGAGACCCAGTACTTC. Its protein is CAWRVTSGSGETQYF.

The V and J genes are TRBV5-1 and TRBJ2-3; unclear D gene. Germline V CDR1 and CDR2: SGHRS, YFSETQ. Trimming pared 0 bases from V and 0 bases from J, leaving 8 bases between. The CDR3 sequence is 15 residues long. In nucleotides, the CDR3 is TGCGCCAGCAGCTTGGACGCGTCTAGCACAGATACGCAGTATTTT. It translates to CASSLDASSTDTQYF.

The CDR3 protein is CASSLYETQYF. The CDR3, as DNA: TGTGCCAGCAGCTTGTATGAGACCCAGTACTTC. The chain uses TRBV5-6 and TRBJ2-5; D is undetermined. CDR1 is SGHDT, CDR2 YYEEEE, per germline. V was cut by 1 base and J by 5 bases, with 3 bases left in between. This CDR3 comprises 11 residues.

This clone was counted between two and nine times. This chain uses TRBV6-1 with TRBJ1-5, with D maybe TRBD1 (5 bases). From germline, CDR1 is MNHNS and CDR2 SASEGT. V was trimmed by 7 bases and J by 5 bases, leaving 12 bases between them. There are 13 residues in the CDR3. The CDR3 reads CASTPRQHQPQHF. The CDR3 DNA is TGTGCCAGCACCCCCCGACAGCATCAGCCCCAGCATTTT.

This clone was observed a handful of times. V gene TRBV6-5 combines with J gene TRBJ1-4; D is ambiguous. The germline V gene has CDR1 MNHEY and CDR2 SVGAGI. Trimming pared 6 bases from V and 0 bases from J, leaving 8 bases between. The CDR3 covers 14 residues. In nucleotides, the CDR3 is TGTGCCAGCAGGCTCACGGCAACTAATGAAAAACTGTTTTTT. Translated: CASRLTATNEKLFF.

The V gene is TRBV4-1, the J gene TRBJ2-1; possibly TRBD1 for D (6 bases). The V and J ends lost 2 bases and 8 bases respectively, with 16 bases between them. Germline CDR1 reads MGHRA; CDR2 reads YSYEKL. The CDR3 totals 15 residues. This CDR3 is CASSQTRVRGHEQFF. The CDR3 nucleotides read TGCGCCAGCAGCCAAACCCGTGTCAGGGGCCATGAGCAGTTCTTC.

The chain couples TRBV19 to TRBJ2-7; 7 bases match TRBD2. The CDR3 consists of 12 residues. The V gene end was trimmed by 7 bases and the J gene end by 5 bases; junction bases not matched to a gene: 5. In germline, CDR1 is LNHDA, CDR2 SQIVND (reference sequence). CDR3 DNA: TGTGCCAGTACTGGAGGACTAGACGAGCAGTACTTC. This sequence encodes CASTGGLDEQYF.

The rearrangement uses TRBV7-2 and TRBJ2-1; D not resolved. The V gene's germline CDR1 is SGHTA and CDR2 FQGNSA. The CDR3 is made up of 15 amino acids. V lost 8 bases and J 0 bases, leaving 14 bases between the germline ends. Written as DNA, the CDR3 is TGTGCCAGCTCCCCCTGGGCCAACTCCTACAATGAGCAGTTCTTC. Amino acid sequence: CASSPWANSYNEQFF.

J is TRBJ2-3 and V is TRBV4-1; a possible D gene is TRBD1 (8 bases). The V gene lost 2 bases and the J gene lost 4 bases, with 22 bases spanning the gap. The CDR3 is 18 residues long. Germline V gene data show CDR1 as MGHRA and CDR2 as YSYEKL. CDR3 in DNA: TGCGCCAGCAGCCAAAGACCCTTACAGGGGGAGGGTTCAGATACGCAGTATTTT. Its translation: CASSQRPLQGEGSDTQYF.

This clone was seen only once. The chain carries TRBV30 and TRBJ2-1; D ambiguous. Germline V gene data show CDR1 as GTSNPN and CDR2 as SVGIG (reference sequence). This CDR3 is 17 amino acids long. V lost 0 bases and J lost 0, with 15 bases in between. In nucleotides, the CDR3 is TGTGCCTGGAGTGTACGGTTAACGAGTAGCTCCTACAATGAGCAGTTCTTC. Its translation: CAWSVRLTSSSYNEQFF. The full variable domain, rest sourced from reference TRBV30 and TRBJ2-1, is SQTIHQWPATLVQPVGSPLSLECTVEGTSNPNLYWYRQAAGRGLQLLFYSVGIGQISSEVPQNLSASRPQDRQFILSSKKLLLSDSGFYLCAWSVRLTSSSYNEQFFGPGTRLTVL.

The V call is TRBV30, the J call TRBJ2-1; 8 nucleotides match TRBD2. Germline lookup yields CDR1 GTSNPN and CDR2 SVGIG (reference sequence). Trimming at V came to 0 bases and at J to 2 bases, leaving 9 bases not matched to a gene. The CDR3 contains 17 residues. The CDR3 sequence is CAWSVQRERVTYNEQFF. In nucleotides, the CDR3 is TGTGCCTGGAGTGTACAGCGGGAGAGGGTAACCTACAATGAGCAGTTCTTC.

The chain combines TRBV6-1 with TRBJ2-5; 9 bases are a match to TRBD2. Germline CDR1 is MNHNS and CDR2 is SASEGT. CDR3 length equals 14 residues. V lost 11 bases and J lost 3; bases outside the gene matches: 10. The CDR3 DNA sequence: TGTGCCGCCGGGACTAGCTCTTTAGAAGAGACCCAGTACTTC. Translation: CAAGTSSLEETQYF.

V and J are TRBV6-5 and TRBJ1-5; D not certain. Trimming removed 0 bases from V and 7 bases from J, with 10 bases in between. The CDR3 has 14 amino acids. Looked up from germline, CDR1 is MNHEY and CDR2 is SVGAGI. This CDR3 is CASSYSPSGQPQHF. The CDR3 DNA follows: TGTGCCAGCAGTTACTCGCCCTCGGGGCAGCCCCAGCATTTT.

The rearrangement uses TRBV30 and TRBJ2-1; 7 bases are shared with TRBD2. The CDR3 contains 13 residues. Looked up from germline, CDR1 is GTSNPN and CDR2 is SVGIG (reference sequence). J was trimmed by 5 bases and V by 2 bases; bases with no gene match: 3. The CDR3 bases are TGTGCCTGGAGTCAAACTAGCGACAATGAGCAGTTCTTC. This gives the protein CAWSQTSDNEQFF.

The V call is TRBV5-6, the J call TRBJ2-5, with 9 positions matching TRBD1. The end of the DNA fits TRBJ2-7 better, so the J call may be wrong. This CDR3 comprises 15 residues. Germline CDR1 is SGHDT and CDR2 is YYEEEE. The CDR3 loop is CASSRGGTGFGEQYF. The CDR3 DNA reads TGTGCCAGCAGCAGGGGGGGGACAGGGTTCGGCGAGCAGTACTTC.

This chain connects TRBV28 to TRBJ2-7; 8 positions match TRBD2. This CDR3 is built from 14 residues. Losses at the gene ends were 8 bases for V and 2 bases for J; bases not matched to a gene: 8. Germline values: CDR1 MDHEN, CDR2 SYDVKM. The CDR3 reads CASWGSGSTYEQYF. CDR3 in DNA: TGTGCCAGCTGGGGGAGCGGGAGCACCTACGAGCAGTACTTC.

The V gene is TRBV28, the J gene TRBJ1-5, with no clear D. The length of the CDR3 is 12 residues. V was clipped by 6 bases and J by 3 bases, with 6 bases between them. Germline V gene data show CDR1 as MDHEN and CDR2 as SYDVKM. CDR3 protein: CASRELNQPQHF. CDR3 coding DNA: TGTGCCAGCAGGGAGCTCAATCAGCCCCAGCATTTT. Combining the CDR3 with reference TRBV28 and TRBJ1-5 gives the whole variable domain DVKVTQSSRYLVKRTGEKVFLECVQDMDHENMFWYRQDPGLGLRLIYFSYDVKMKEKGDIPEGYSVSREKKERFSLILESASTNQTSMYLCASRELNQPQHFGDGTRLSIL.

The rearrangement joins TRBV4-1 to TRBJ2-1; 8 nucleotides align to TRBD2. With V trimmed by 4 bases and J by 9 bases, 5 bases remained unmatched. Germline-derived CDR1 and CDR2 are MGHRA and YSYEKL. This CDR3 spans 13 amino acids. The CDR3 region is CASSPGTSSEQFF. The DNA for the CDR3 is TGCGCCAGCAGCCCCGGGACTAGTAGTGAGCAGTTCTTC.

The V gene is TRBV7-9, the J gene TRBJ1-1; the match to TRBD1 covers 9 bases. V gave up 3 bases and J gave up 5 bases; unmatched junction bases: 7. CDR3 size: 15 residues. CDR1 is SEHNR and CDR2 is FQNEAQ in the germline V gene (reference sequence). The CDR3 nucleotides are TGTGCCAGCAGCTTCACAGGGGGCAAATTGACTGAAGCTTTCTTT. This gives the protein CASSFTGGKLTEAFF. The full variable domain, completed using reference TRBV7-9 and TRBJ1-1, is DTGVSQNPRHKITKRGQNVTFRCDPISEHNRLYWYRQTLGQGPEFLTYFQNEAQLEKSRLLSDRFSAERPKGSFSTLEIQRTEQGDSAMYLCASSFTGGKLTEAFFGQGTRLTVV.

V is TRBV29-1 and J is TRBJ2-7, with 7 bases fitting TRBD2. J gave up 0 bases and V 1 base, and 6 bases lay outside the gene matches. Germline V CDR1 and CDR2: SQVTM, ANQGSEA. There are 15 residues in the CDR3. The CDR3 loop reads CSVEGLGGSSYEQYF. The CDR3 region has the DNA TGCAGCGTTGAAGGCCTAGGCGGGAGCTCCTACGAGCAGTACTTC.

This chain joins TRBV10-1 and TRBJ1-1; 9 nucleotides align to TRBD1. CDR3 length: 14 amino acids. V lost 3 bases, J lost 5 bases, and 4 bases stayed unmatched. Germline values: CDR1 WNHNN, CDR2 SYGVQD (reference sequence). The CDR3 loop reads CASSDPGTGTEAFF. The CDR3 DNA reads as TGCGCCAGCAGTGACCCAGGGACAGGGACTGAAGCTTTCTTT.